This T cell receptor (beta chain) was captured by sequencing in a study of T-cell memory formation after mild COVID-19. Looking at the study overall: There were largely donor-specific TCR clusters.

Germline assignment: CDR1 SGDLS and CDR2 YYNGEE. The CDR3 has 17 residues. V shed 2 bases and J shed 5 bases, with 19 bases lying between them. This clonotype appeared many times. cDNA libraries for TCR alpha and TCR beta, carrying sample barcodes and UMIs, came from 5'RACE with constant-segment primers. TCRdb re-derived calls from the 5' RACE reads in MiXCR, one entry per CDR3 protein. The sample records about 470,000 distinct CDR3 sequences, about 18% being singletons. This sequence was found in an adult woman who had mild COVID-19 (a few samples of this study predate the infection). Cell type and time point are not known. V and J are TRBV9 and TRBJ2-2; either TRBD1 or TRBD2 may supply D (6 bases each). Sequencing was performed on PBMCs or a T cell subset sorted from them (not recorded which). The CDR3 reads CASSVAPEGGVTGELFF. The CDR3 nucleotides read TGTGCCAGCAGCGTCGCCCCTGAGGGGGGAGTAACCGGGGAGCTGTTTTTT.